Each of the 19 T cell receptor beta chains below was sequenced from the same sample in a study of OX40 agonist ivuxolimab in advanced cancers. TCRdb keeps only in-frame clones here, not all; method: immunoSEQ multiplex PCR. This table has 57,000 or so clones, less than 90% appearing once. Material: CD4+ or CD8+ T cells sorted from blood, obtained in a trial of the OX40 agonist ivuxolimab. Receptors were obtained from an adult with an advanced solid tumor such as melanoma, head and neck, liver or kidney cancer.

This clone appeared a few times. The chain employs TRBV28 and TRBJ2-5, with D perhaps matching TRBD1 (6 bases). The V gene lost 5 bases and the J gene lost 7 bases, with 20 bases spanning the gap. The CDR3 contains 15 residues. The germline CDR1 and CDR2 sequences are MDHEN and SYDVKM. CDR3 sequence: CASSPLGQQRGTQYF. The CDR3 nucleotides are TGTGCCAGCAGTCCCCTAGGACAGCAACGGGGGACCCAGTACTTC. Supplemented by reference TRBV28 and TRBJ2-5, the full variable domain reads DVKVTQSSRYLVKRTGEKVFLECVQDMDHENMFWYRQDPGLGLRLIYFSYDVKMKEKGDIPEGYSVSREKKERFSLILESASTNQTSMYLCASSPLGQQRGTQYFGPGTRLLVL.

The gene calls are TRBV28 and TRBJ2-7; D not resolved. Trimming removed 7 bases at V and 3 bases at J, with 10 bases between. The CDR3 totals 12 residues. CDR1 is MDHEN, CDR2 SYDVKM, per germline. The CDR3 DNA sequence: TGTGCCAGCACCGGCAAAAACTACGAGCAGTACTTC. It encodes CASTGKNYEQYF.

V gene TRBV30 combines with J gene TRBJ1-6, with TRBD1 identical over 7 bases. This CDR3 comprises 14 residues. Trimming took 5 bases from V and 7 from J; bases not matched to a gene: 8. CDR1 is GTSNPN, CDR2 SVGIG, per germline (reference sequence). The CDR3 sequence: CAWAIGQANSPLHF. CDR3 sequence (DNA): TGTGCCTGGGCAATAGGACAGGCAAATTCACCCCTCCACTTT.

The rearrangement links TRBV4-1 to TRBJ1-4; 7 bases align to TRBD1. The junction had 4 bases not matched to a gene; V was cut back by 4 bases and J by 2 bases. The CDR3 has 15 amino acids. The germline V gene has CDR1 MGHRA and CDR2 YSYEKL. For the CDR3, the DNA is TGCGCCAGCAGCCTCAGGGGGGCCACTAATGAAAAACTGTTTTTT. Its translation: CASSLRGATNEKLFF.

The CDR3 here is CASRSNRDNTEAFF. The CDR3 coding sequence is TGTGCCAGCAGATCCAACAGGGACAACACTGAAGCTTTCTTT. The chain employs TRBV5-4 and TRBJ1-1; possible D gene TRBD1, 6 bases. The V end was cut by 5 bases, the J end by 2 bases, with 13 bases between. CDR3 length: 14 amino acids. Looked up from germline, CDR1 is SGHNT and CDR2 is YYREEE (reference sequence).

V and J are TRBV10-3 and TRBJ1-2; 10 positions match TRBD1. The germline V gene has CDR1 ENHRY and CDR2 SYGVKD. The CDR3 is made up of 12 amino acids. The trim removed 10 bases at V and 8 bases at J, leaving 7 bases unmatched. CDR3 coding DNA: TGTGCCACTACGGACAGGGGGTTCGGCTACACCTTC. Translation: CATTDRGFGYTF.

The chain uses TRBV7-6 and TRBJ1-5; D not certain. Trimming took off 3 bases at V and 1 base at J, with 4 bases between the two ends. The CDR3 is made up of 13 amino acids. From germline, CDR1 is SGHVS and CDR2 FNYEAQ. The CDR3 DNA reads TGTGCCAGCAGCTTGGAAAGCAATCAGCCCCAGCATTTT. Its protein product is CASSLESNQPQHF.

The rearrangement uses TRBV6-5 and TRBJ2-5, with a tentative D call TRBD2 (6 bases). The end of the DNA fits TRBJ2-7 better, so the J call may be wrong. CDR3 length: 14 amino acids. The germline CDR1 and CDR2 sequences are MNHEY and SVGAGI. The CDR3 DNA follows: TGTGCCAGCAGTTACGTCGGGAGCTCCTACGAGCAGTACTTC. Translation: CASSYVGSSYEQYF.

CDR3 loop: CASSFKGDTEAFF. CDR3 in DNA: TGCGCCAGCAGCTTTAAGGGGGACACTGAAGCTTTCTTT. The gene calls are TRBV5-1 and TRBJ1-1, with D possibly matching TRBD1 (6 bases). Germline lookup yields CDR1 SGHRS and CDR2 YFSETQ. V was cut by 2 bases and J by 3 bases, with 8 bases left in between. CDR3 length: 13 amino acids.

The CDR3 loop is CASSTASGPYEQYF. The CDR3 DNA is TGTGCCAGCAGCACCGCTAGCGGTCCCTACGAGCAGTACTTC. The chain uses TRBV5-4 and TRBJ2-7, with 7 bases identical to TRBD2. Germline V CDR1 and CDR2: SGHNT, YYREEE (reference sequence). V was clipped by 4 bases and J by 2 bases; unmatched bases: 6. The CDR3 runs to 14 residues.

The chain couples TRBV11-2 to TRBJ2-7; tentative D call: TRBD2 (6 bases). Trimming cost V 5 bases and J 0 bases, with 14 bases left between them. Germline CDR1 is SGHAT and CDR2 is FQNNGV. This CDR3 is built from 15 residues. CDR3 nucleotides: TGTGCCAGCAGCCCTGGTCCGGGAGTCTCCTACGAGCAGTACTTC. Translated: CASSPGPGVSYEQYF.

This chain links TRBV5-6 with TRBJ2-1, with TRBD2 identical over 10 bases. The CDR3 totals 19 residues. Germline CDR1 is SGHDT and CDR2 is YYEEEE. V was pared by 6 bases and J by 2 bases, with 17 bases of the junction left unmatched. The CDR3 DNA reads TGTGCCAGCACCCCGCAAAGCGGGAGGGACGTTAGCCCCTACAATGAGCAGTTCTTC. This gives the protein CASTPQSGRDVSPYNEQFF.

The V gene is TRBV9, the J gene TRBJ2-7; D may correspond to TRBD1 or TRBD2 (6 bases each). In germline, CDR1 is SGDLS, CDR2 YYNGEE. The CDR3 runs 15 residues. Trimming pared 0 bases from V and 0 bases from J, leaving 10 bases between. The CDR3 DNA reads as TGTGCCAGCAGCGTAGGGGGGGACACCTCCTACGAGCAGTACTTC. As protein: CASSVGGDTSYEQYF.

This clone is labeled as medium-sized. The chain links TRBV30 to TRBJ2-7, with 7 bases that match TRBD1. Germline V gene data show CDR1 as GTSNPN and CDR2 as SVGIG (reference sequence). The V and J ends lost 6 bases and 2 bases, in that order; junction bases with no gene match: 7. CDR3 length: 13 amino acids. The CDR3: CACNRGFTYEQYF. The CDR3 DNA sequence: TGTGCCTGTAACAGGGGCTTTACCTACGAGCAGTACTTC.

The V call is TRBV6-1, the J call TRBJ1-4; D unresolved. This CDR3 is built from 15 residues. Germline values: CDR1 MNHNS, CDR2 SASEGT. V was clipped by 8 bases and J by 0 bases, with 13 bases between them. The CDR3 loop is CASRAARTTNEKLFF. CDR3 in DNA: TGTGCCAGCCGTGCAGCCCGGACAACTAATGAAAAACTGTTTTTT.

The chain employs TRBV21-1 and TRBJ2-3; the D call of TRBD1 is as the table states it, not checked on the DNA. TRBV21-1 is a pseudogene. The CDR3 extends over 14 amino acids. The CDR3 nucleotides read TGTGCCAGCACCAACAGGGGGAACACAGATACGCAGTATTTT. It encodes CASTNRGNTDTQYF.

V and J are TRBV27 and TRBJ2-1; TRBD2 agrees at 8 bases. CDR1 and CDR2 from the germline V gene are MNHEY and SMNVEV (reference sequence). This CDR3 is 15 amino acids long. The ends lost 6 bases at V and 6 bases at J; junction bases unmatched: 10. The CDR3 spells CASSPGTRGRNEQFF. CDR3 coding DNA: TGTGCCAGCAGCCCCGGGACTAGGGGTCGCAATGAGCAGTTCTTC.

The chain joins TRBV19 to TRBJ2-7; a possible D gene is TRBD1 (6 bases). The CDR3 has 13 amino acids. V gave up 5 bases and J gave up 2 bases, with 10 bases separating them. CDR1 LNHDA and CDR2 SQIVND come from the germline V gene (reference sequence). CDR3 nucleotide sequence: TGTGCCAGTAGTGAACAGGGAACCTACGAGCAGTACTTC. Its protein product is CASSEQGTYEQYF.

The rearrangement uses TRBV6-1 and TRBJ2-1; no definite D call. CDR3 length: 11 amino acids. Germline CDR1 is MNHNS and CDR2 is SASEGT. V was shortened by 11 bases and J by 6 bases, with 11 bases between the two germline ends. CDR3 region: CASSRGNEQFF. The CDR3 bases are TGTGCCTCGAGCCGAGGCAATGAGCAGTTCTTC.